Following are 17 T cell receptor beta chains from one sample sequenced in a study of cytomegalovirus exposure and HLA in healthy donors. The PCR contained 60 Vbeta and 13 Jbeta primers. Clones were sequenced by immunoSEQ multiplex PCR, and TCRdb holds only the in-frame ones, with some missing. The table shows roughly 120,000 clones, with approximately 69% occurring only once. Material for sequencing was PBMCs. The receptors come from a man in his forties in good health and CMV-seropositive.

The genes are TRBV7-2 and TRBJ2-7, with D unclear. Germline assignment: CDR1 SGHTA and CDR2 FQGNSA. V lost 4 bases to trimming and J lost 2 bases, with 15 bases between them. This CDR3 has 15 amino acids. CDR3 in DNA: TGTGCCAGCAGCTACTCGGAGCGTCCAGCCTACGAGCAGTACTTC. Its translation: CASSYSERPAYEQYF.

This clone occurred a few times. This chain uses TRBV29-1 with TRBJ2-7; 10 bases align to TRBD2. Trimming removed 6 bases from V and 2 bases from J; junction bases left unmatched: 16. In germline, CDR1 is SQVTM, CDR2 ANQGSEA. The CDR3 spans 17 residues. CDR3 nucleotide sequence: TGCAGCGTCAGACTAGCGGGTCAAAAATGGGCCCCCTACGAGCAGTACTTC. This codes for CSVRLAGQKWAPYEQYF.

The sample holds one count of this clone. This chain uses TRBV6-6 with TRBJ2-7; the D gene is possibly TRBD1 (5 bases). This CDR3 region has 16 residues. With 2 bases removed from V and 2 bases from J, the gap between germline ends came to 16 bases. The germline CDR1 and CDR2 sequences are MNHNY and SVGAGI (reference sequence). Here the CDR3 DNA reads TGTGCCAGCAGTTACGCAAAGGGCAGGGTGGCCTACGAGCAGTACTTC. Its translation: CASSYAKGRVAYEQYF.

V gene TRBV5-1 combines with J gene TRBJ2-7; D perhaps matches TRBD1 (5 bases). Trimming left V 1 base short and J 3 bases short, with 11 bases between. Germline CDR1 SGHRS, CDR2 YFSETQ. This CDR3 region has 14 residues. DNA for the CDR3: TGCGCCAGCAGCTTGAGGGCCGACAGCTACGAGCAGTACTTC. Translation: CASSLRADSYEQYF.

The CDR3 here is CASSLRPAATEAFF. CDR3 nucleotides: TGTGCCAGCAGCTTGCGCCCCGCCGCCACTGAAGCTTTCTTT. The gene calls are TRBV7-6 and TRBJ1-1; no definite D call. Germline V gives CDR1 SGHVS, CDR2 FNYEAQ. The CDR3 sequence is 14 residues long. V was shortened by 3 bases and J by 4 bases, with 12 bases between the two germline ends.

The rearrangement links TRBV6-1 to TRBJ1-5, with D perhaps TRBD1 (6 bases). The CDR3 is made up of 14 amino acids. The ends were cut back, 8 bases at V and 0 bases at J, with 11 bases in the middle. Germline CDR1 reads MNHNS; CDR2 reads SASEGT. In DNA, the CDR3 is TGTGCCAGCCGGGACACCTATAGCAATCAGCCCCAGCATTTT. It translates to CASRDTYSNQPQHF.

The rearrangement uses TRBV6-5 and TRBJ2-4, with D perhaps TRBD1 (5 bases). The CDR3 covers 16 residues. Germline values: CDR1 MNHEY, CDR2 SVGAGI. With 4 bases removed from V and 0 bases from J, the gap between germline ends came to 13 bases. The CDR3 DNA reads TGTGCCAGCAGTTCCCAACAGGCTCTAGCCAAAAACATTCAGTACTTC. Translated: CASSSQQALAKNIQYF.

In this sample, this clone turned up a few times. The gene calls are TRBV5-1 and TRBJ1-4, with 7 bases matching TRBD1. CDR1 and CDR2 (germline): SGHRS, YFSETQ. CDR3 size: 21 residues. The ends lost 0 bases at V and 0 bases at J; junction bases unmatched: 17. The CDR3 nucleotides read TGCGCCAGCAGCTTGGGACGACCCCAGACAGGGATGGCGGCAACTAATGAAAAACTGTTTTTT. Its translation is CASSLGRPQTGMAATNEKLFF.

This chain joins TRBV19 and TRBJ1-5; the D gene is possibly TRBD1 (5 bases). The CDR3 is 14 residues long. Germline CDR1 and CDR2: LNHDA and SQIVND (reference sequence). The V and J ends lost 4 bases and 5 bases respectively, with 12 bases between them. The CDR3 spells CASSTDRTYQPQHF. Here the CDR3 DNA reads TGTGCCAGTAGTACTGACAGAACTTATCAGCCCCAGCATTTT.

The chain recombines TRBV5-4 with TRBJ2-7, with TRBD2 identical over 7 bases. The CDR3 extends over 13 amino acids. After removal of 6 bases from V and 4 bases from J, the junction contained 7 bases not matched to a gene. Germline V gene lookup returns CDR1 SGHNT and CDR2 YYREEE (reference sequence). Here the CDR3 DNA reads TGTGCCAGCACCTCAAAGGGAGGGTACGAGCAGTACTTC. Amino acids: CASTSKGGYEQYF.

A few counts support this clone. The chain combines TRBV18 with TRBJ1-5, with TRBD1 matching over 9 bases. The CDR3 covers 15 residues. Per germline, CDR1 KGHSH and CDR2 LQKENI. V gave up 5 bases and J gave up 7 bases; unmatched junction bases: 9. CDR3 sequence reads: CASSSRDRESQPQHF. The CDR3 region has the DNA TGTGCCAGCTCATCCCGGGACAGGGAGTCCCAGCCCCAGCATTTT.

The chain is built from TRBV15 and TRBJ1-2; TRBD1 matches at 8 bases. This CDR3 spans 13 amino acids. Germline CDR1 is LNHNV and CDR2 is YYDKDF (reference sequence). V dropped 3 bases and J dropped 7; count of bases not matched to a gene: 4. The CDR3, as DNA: TGTGCCACCAGCAGCGACAGGGGATTTGGCTACACCTTC. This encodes CATSSDRGFGYTF.

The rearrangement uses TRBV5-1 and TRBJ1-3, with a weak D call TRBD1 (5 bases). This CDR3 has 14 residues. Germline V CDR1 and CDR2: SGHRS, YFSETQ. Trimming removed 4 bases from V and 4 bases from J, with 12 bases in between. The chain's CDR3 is CASSKGGEGNTIYF. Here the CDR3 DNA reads TGCGCCAGCAGCAAGGGAGGGGAAGGAAACACCATATATTTT.

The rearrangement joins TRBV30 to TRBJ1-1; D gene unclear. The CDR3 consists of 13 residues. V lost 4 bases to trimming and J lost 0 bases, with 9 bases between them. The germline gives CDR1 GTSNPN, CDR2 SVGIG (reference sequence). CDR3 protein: CAWTSRMNTEAFF. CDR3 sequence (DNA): TGTGCCTGGACTTCCAGGATGAACACTGAAGCTTTCTTT.

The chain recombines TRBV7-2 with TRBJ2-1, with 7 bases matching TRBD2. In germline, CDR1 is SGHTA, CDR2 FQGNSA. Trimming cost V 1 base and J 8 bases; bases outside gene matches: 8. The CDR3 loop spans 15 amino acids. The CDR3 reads CASSLGGGRWDEQFF. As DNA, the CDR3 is TGTGCCAGCAGCTTAGGAGGCGGGAGATGGGATGAGCAGTTCTTC.

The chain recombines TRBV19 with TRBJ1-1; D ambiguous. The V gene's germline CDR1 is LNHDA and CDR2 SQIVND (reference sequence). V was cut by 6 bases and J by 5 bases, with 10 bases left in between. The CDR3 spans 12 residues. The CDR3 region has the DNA TGTGCCAGTAGCCATATCAGGACTGAAGCTTTCTTT. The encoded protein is CASSHIRTEAFF.

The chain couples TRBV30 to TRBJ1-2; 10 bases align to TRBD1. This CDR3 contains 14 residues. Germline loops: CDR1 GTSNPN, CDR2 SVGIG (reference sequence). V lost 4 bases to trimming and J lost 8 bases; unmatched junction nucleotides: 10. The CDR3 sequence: CAWTWTGGSAGYTF. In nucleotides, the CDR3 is TGTGCCTGGACCTGGACAGGGGGTAGTGCAGGCTACACCTTC.